Listed here are 10 T cell receptor beta chains from one sample, sequenced in a study of T-cell reconstitution after alpha-beta-depleted transplantation in children. Library preparation (for TCRbeta) was performed with unique molecular identifiers. TCRdb passed the PCR reads through MiXCR, listing each CDR3 protein once. The data contain hundreds of thousands of distinct CDR3 sequences, 15% to 20% of them seen just once; the ten biggest clones take up approximately 5%. The material was PBMCs, mostly from graft donor cells, obtained 360 days after TCRalphabeta/CD19-depleted stem cell transplant. The receptors here all came from a male patient between 10 and 17 years old who had a stem cell transplant for acute lymphoblastic leukemia, so the T cells may come from the graft donor.

The chain employs TRBV6-2 or TRBV6-3 and TRBJ2-4; 7 bases align to TRBD2. Per germline, CDR1 MNHEY and CDR2 SVGEGT. CDR3 length: 20 amino acids. The ends lost 0 bases at V and 0 bases at J; junction bases unmatched: 14. CDR3 DNA sequence: TGTGCCAGCAGTTACTCCCGGGGGGTGAGAGCACTTTTAGCCAAAAACATTCAGTACTTC. Translated, it gives CASSYSRGVRALLAKNIQYF.

To note about this clonotype: A junction boundary mismatches the germline segment, possibly from a read error. The rearrangement uses TRBV7-3 and TRBJ2-2; TRBD2 matches 11 bases. The CDR3 sequence is 18 residues long. The germline CDR1 and CDR2 sequences are SGHTA and FQGTGA. The CDR3 nucleotides are TGTGCCAGCAGCGTAACGATGCTAGCGGGAGGTATTGCCGGGGAGCTGTTTTTT. As protein: CASSVTMLAGGIAGELFF.

The table lists this clonotype with a few counts. The chain couples TRBV5-1 to TRBJ2-2, with a tentative D call TRBD2 (6 bases). CDR1 is SGHRS, CDR2 YFSETQ, per germline. This CDR3 region has 15 residues. Trimming took 0 bases from V and 3 from J, leaving 9 bases between them. The CDR3 DNA reads as TGCGCCAGCAGCTTGGGACTAGGAGACACCGGGGAGCTGTTTTTT. Amino acid sequence: CASSLGLGDTGELFF.

This clonotype was detected a few times. This chain joins TRBV19 and TRBJ2-7; 7 bases are a match to TRBD2. J gave up 4 bases and V 3 bases, and 3 bases lay outside the gene matches. Germline lookup yields CDR1 LNHDA and CDR2 SQIVND (reference sequence). The CDR3 sequence is 13 residues long. DNA for the CDR3: TGTGCCAGTAGTATCGGGAGGCTGTACGAGCAGTACTTC. Residues: CASSIGRLYEQYF.

This clonotype has just a few counts. The rearrangement uses TRBV5-1 and TRBJ2-3; D is possibly TRBD2 (5 bases). CDR1 and CDR2 (germline): SGHRS, YFSETQ. The CDR3 loop spans 14 amino acids. Deletions cut 7 bases from V and 6 bases from J, with 18 bases between. The CDR3 here is CASGSQSLVDTQYF. CDR3 DNA: TGCGCCAGCGGGAGTCAATCCCTGGTTGATACGCAGTATTTT.

This clonotype was counted a few times. The gene calls are TRBV4-2 and TRBJ1-5; D is unclear. Germline assignment: CDR1 LGHNA and CDR2 YNFKEQ. The CDR3 runs 15 residues. The V end was cut by 0 bases, the J end by 6 bases, with 12 bases between. Here the CDR3 reads CASSQEDRVTQPQHF. The CDR3 coding sequence is TGTGCCAGCAGCCAAGAGGATAGGGTAACTCAGCCCCAGCATTTT.

The chain employs TRBV29-1 and TRBJ2-3; no firm D call. Germline CDR1 is SQVTM and CDR2 is ANQGSEA. V lost 4 bases, J lost 2 bases, and 10 bases lay in between. This CDR3 is built from 13 residues. The CDR3 loop reads CSVGLPNTDTQYF. DNA for the CDR3: TGCAGCGTTGGGCTACCAAACACAGATACGCAGTATTTT.

J is TRBJ2-1 and V is TRBV3-1; no definite D call. V lost 0 bases, J lost 6 bases, and 9 bases lay in between. CDR1 is LGHDT and CDR2 is YNNKEL in the germline V gene (reference sequence). This CDR3 is 14 amino acids long. CDR3 sequence reads: CASSQEVLSNEQFF. The CDR3 coding sequence is TGTGCCAGCAGCCAAGAGGTACTAAGCAATGAGCAGTTCTTC.

This clonotype has ten or more counts. V usage is TRBV29-1 and J usage is TRBJ2-7, with 7 bases fitting TRBD2. CDR1 is SQVTM, CDR2 ANQGSEA, per germline. The CDR3 spans 14 residues. V was pared by 6 bases and J by 4 bases, with 12 bases of the junction left unmatched. For the CDR3, the DNA is TGCAGCGTCGAGAGCGGGACCCTGGCTTACGAGCAGTACTTC. It is translated as CSVESGTLAYEQYF.

There are many counts of this clonotype. The chain employs TRBV14 and TRBJ2-3; maybe TRBD1 (6 bases). The CDR3 contains 15 residues. Germline V CDR1 and CDR2: SGHDN, FVKESK. V lost 3 bases, J lost 2 bases, and 12 bases lay in between. The CDR3 DNA reads as TGTGCCAGCAGCCATGTGGACAGCCCCACAGATACGCAGTATTTT. Translated: CASSHVDSPTDTQYF.